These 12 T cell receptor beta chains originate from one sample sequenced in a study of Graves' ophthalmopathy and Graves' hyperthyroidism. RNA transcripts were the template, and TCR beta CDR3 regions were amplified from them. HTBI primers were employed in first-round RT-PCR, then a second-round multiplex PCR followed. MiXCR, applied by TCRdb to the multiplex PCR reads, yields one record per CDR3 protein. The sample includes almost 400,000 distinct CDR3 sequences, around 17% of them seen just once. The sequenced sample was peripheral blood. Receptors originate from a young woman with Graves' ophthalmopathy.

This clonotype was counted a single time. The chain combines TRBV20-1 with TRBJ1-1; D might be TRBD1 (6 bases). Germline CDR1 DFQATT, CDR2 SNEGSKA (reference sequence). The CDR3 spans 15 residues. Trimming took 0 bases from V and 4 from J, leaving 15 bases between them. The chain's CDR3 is CSARDGGWWGTEAFF. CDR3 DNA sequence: TGCAGTGCTAGAGATGGGGGCTGGTGGGGCACTGAAGCTTTCTTT.

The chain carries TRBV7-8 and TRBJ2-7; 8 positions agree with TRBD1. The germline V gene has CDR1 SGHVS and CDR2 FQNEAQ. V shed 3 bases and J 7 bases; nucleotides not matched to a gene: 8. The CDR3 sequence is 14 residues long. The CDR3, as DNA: TGTGCCAGCAGCTTGCGGACAGGGATGGGAGAGCAGTACTTC. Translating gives CASSLRTGMGEQYF.

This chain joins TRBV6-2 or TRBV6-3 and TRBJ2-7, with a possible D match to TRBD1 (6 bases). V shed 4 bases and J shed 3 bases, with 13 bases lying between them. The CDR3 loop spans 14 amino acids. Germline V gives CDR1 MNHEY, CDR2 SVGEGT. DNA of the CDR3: TGTGCCAGCAGTTCCAAAACGGACAGCTACGAGCAGTACTTC. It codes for CASSSKTDSYEQYF.

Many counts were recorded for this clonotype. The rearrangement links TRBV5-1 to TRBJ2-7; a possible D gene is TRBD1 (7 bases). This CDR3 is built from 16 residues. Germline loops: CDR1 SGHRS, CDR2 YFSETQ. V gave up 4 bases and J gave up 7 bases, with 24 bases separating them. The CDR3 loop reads CASSKQGTPNLQEQYF. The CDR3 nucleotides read TGCGCCAGCAGCAAACAGGGGACTCCTAATCTACAGGAGCAGTACTTC.

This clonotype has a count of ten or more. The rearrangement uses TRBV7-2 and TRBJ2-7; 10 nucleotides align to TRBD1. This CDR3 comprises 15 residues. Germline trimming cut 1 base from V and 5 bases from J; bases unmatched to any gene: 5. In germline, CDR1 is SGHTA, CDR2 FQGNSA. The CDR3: CASSLGGTGVNEQYF. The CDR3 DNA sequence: TGTGCCAGCAGCTTAGGCGGGACAGGGGTAAACGAGCAGTACTTC.

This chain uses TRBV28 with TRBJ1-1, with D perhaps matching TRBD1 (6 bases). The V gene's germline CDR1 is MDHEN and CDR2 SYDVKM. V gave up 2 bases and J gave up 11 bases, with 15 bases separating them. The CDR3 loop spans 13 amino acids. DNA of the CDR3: TGTGCCAGCAGTTTAACTTCGGGGGCATTGGCTTTCTTT. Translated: CASSLTSGALAFF.

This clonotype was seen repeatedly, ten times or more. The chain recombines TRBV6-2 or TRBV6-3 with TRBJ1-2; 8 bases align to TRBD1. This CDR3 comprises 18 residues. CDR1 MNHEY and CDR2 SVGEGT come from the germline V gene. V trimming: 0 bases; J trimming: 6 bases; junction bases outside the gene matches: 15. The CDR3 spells CASSYSTGRGRITHGYTF. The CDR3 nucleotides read TGTGCCAGCAGTTACTCGACTGGCAGGGGGCGAATCACCCATGGCTACACCTTC.

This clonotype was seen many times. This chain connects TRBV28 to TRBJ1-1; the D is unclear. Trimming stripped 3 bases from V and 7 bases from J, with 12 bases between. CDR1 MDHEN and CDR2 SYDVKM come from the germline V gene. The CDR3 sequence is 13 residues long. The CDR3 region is CASSLYSGSEAFF. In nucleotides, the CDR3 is TGTGCCAGCAGTTTGTACAGCGGTAGTGAAGCTTTCTTT.

The CDR3 region has the DNA TGTGCCAGCCGGTATGGGGCTAGAAAAGAGACCCAGTACTTC. This codes for CASRYGARKETQYF. The rearrangement links TRBV12-3 or TRBV12-4 to TRBJ2-5; D is perhaps TRBD1 (5 bases). This CDR3 has 14 residues. V gave up 8 bases and J gave up 3 bases, with 16 bases separating them.

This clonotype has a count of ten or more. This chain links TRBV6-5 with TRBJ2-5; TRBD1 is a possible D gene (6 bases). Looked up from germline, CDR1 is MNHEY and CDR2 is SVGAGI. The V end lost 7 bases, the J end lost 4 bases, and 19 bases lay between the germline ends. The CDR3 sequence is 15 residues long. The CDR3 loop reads CASKYREVAGETQYF. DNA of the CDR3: TGTGCCAGCAAGTACAGGGAAGTGGCAGGAGAGACCCAGTACTTC.

The CDR3 loop is CASSPTGTDQPQHF. The CDR3 nucleotides read TGTGCCAGCAGTCCAACAGGGACGGATCAGCCCCAGCATTTT. This chain links TRBV7-9 with TRBJ1-5; weak D call: TRBD1 (6 bases). Trimming left V 6 bases short and J 5 bases short, with 14 bases between. Germline V gene sequence: CDR1 SEHNR, CDR2 FQNEAQ (reference sequence). CDR3 length: 14 amino acids.

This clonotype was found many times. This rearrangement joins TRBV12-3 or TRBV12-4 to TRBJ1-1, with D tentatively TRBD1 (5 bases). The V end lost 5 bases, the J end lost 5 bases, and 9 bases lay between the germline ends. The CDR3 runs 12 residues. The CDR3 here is CASSLRVTEAFF. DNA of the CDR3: TGTGCCAGCAGTCTCAGGGTTACTGAAGCTTTCTTT.